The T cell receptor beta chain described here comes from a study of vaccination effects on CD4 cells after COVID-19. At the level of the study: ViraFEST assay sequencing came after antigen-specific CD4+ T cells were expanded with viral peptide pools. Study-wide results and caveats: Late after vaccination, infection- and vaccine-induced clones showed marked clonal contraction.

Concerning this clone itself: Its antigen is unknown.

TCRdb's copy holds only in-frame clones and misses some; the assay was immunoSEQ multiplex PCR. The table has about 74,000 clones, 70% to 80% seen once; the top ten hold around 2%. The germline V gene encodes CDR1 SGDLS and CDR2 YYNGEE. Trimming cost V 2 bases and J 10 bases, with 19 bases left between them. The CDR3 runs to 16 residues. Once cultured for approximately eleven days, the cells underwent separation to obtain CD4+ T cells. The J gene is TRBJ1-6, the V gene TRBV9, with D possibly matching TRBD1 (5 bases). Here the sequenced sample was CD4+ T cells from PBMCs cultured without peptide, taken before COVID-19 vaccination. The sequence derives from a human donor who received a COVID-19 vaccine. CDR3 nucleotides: TGTGCCAGCAGCGTGCGGTCGGGGGATGAAGGGTCACCCCTCCACTTT. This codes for CASSVRSGDEGSPLHF.